A single sample is the source of the 9 T cell receptor beta chains below, sequenced in a study of CD8 T cells in Susac syndrome. With random hexamers, reverse transcription was performed on about 0.5 to 1 ug of RNA. TCRdb passed the immunoSEQ multiplex PCR reads through MiXCR, listing each CDR3 protein once. This sample has under 150,000 distinct CDR3 sequences, with over 85% found just once. Sequenced input: CD8+ T cells from PBMCs. Receptor source: a human donor in good health.

This clonotype was counted once. The V and J genes are TRBV5-6 and TRBJ2-1; maybe TRBD1 (5 bases). The CDR3 contains 14 residues. The V end lost 1 base, the J end lost 3 bases, and 8 bases lay between the germline ends. Germline loops: CDR1 SGHDT, CDR2 YYEEEE. In DNA, the CDR3 is TGTGCCAGCAGCTTGTACACAGGCTACAATGAGCAGTTCTTC. It codes for CASSLYTGYNEQFF.

The chain has TRBV29-1 and TRBJ1-2; D possibly corresponds to TRBD1 (5 bases). This CDR3 has 13 residues. Germline CDR1 SQVTM, CDR2 ANQGSEA. Trimming pared 4 bases from V and 7 bases from J, leaving 16 bases between. The CDR3 coding sequence is TGCAGCGTTGGGGGGGACGCGGAGGGTGGCTACACCTTC. Translation gives CSVGGDAEGGYTF. The full variable domain, rest sourced from reference TRBV29-1 and TRBJ1-2, is SAVISQKPSRDICQRGTSLTIQCQVDSQVTMMFWYRQQPGQSLTLIATANQGSEATYESGFVIDKFPISRPNLTFSTLTVSNMSPEDSSIYLCSVGGDAEGGYTFGSGTRLTVV.

The chain is built from TRBV6-6 and TRBJ1-1, with D unresolved. Germline V CDR1 and CDR2: MNHNY, SVGAGI (reference sequence). Trimming took off 3 bases at V and 5 bases at J, with 10 bases between the two ends. The CDR3 extends over 13 amino acids. The CDR3 region has the DNA TGTGCCAGCAGTTATCCGGACCAGACTGAAGCTTTCTTT. The encoded protein is CASSYPDQTEAFF.

This clonotype was picked up one time. CDR3 sequence: CSARAGTGQQPQHF. The CDR3 DNA reads TGCAGTGCTAGAGCGGGGACAGGGCAACAGCCCCAGCATTTT. The V and J genes are TRBV20-1 and TRBJ1-5; 9 bases align to TRBD1. In germline, CDR1 is DFQATT, CDR2 SNEGSKA (reference sequence). V lost 1 base and J lost 7; bases outside the gene matches: 5. The CDR3 contains 14 residues.

V and J are TRBV16 and TRBJ2-5, with TRBD2 identical over 8 bases. V trimming: 7 bases; J trimming: 5 bases; junction bases outside the gene matches: 9. The CDR3 is made up of 14 amino acids. The germline gives CDR1 KGHSY, CDR2 FQNENV. The CDR3 protein is CASTWSGSKETQYF. CDR3 nucleotide sequence: TGTGCCAGCACCTGGAGCGGGAGCAAGGAGACCCAGTACTTC.

The V call is TRBV19, the J call TRBJ2-7; D might be TRBD1 (5 bases). Trimming removed 4 bases from V and 2 bases from J, with 12 bases in between. CDR1 LNHDA and CDR2 SQIVND come from the germline V gene (reference sequence). This CDR3 has 14 amino acids. CDR3 protein: CASSSLDTTYEQYF. In nucleotides, the CDR3 is TGTGCCAGTAGTAGCCTGGACACTACCTACGAGCAGTACTTC. Combining the CDR3 with reference TRBV19 and TRBJ2-7 gives the whole variable domain DGGITQSPKYLFRKEGQNVTLSCEQNLNHDAMYWYRQDPGQGLRLIYYSQIVNDFQKGDIAEGYSVSREKKESFPLTVTSAQKNPTAFYLCASSSLDTTYEQYFGPGTRLTVT.

The V and J genes are TRBV27 and TRBJ2-1; D is uncertain. The CDR3 has 13 residues. V gave up 2 bases and J gave up 10 bases, with 12 bases separating them. Germline V lookup: CDR1 MNHEY, CDR2 SMNVEV (reference sequence). The CDR3 DNA reads TGTGCCAGCAGTTTAGGGGTAATAACAGAGCAGTTCTTC. Translating it yields CASSLGVITEQFF.

The genes are TRBV29-1 and TRBJ2-2; D not certain. The germline V gene has CDR1 SQVTM and CDR2 ANQGSEA. V shed 4 bases and J shed 6 bases, with 6 bases lying between them. This CDR3 has 11 residues. CDR3 sequence: CSVVVAGELFF. The CDR3 DNA reads as TGCAGCGTTGTTGTGGCCGGGGAGCTGTTTTTT.

The chain recombines TRBV9 with TRBJ2-1; 9 bases map to TRBD2. Trimming cost V 0 bases and J 7 bases; bases outside gene matches: 8. Per germline, CDR1 SGDLS and CDR2 YYNGEE. This CDR3 comprises 16 residues. The CDR3 reads CASSVVPAGGLNEQFF. The CDR3 coding sequence is TGTGCCAGCAGCGTAGTGCCAGCGGGAGGTCTGAATGAGCAGTTCTTC.